The next 27 T cell receptor beta chains were all read from a single sample in a study of identical twins. In TCRdb, the 5' RACE reads were re-called with MiXCR into one record per CDR3 protein. This table holds hundreds of thousands of distinct CDR3 sequences, 20% to 25% found once. This same sample was also taken into another study, of yellow fever vaccine responses in identical twins.

Sequencing was performed on CD4+ T cells sorted from blood. Receptor source: a woman between 18 and 30 years old in good health.

The table lists this clonotype with a few counts. The rearrangement uses TRBV20-1 and TRBJ2-2; TRBD2 matches 7 bases. CDR3 size: 15 residues. The junction had 8 bases not matched to a gene; V was cut back by 1 base and J by 6 bases. CDR1 and CDR2 from the germline V gene are DFQATT and SNEGSKA (reference sequence). Here the CDR3 reads CSARAPGGGSGELFF. CDR3 DNA sequence: TGCAGTGCTAGAGCCCCGGGGGGAGGTTCCGGGGAGCTGTTTTTT.

V is TRBV12-3 or TRBV12-4 and J is TRBJ1-1, with D unclear. This CDR3 contains 11 residues. V gave up 7 bases and J gave up 8 bases, with 11 bases separating them. The CDR3 is CASTPLTEAFF. DNA for the CDR3: TGTGCCAGCACTCCGTTAACAGAAGCTTTCTTT.

This clonotype was found many times. CDR3 residues: CASSEVNRNTDTQYF. The CDR3 DNA follows: TGTGCCAGCAGTGAAGTGAACAGGAACACAGATACGCAGTATTTT. This chain joins TRBV2 and TRBJ2-3, with D maybe TRBD1 (5 bases). There are 15 residues in the CDR3. Germline V gene sequence: CDR1 SNHLY, CDR2 FYNNEI. V dropped 1 base and J dropped 2 bases, with 10 bases sitting between them.

This clonotype was recorded once. The rearrangement joins TRBV27 to TRBJ1-2; tentatively, D is TRBD1 (5 bases). This CDR3 comprises 16 residues. The germline V gene encodes CDR1 MNHEY and CDR2 SMNVEV (reference sequence). V was clipped by 6 bases and J by 2 bases, with 19 bases between them. CDR3 DNA: TGTGCCAGCAGAAAACAGGCTGCAGCCTTAAACTATGGCTACACCTTC. This encodes CASRKQAAALNYGYTF.

This clonotype was detected once. The chain has TRBV7-2 and TRBJ2-7; D remains ambiguous. Germline V gives CDR1 SGHTA, CDR2 FQGNSA. The CDR3 totals 13 residues. The germline V and J ends were trimmed by 0 bases and 4 bases, with 7 bases remaining between them. In DNA form, the CDR3 reads TGTGCCAGCAGCTTAGCGAACGGATACGAGCAGTACGTC. The encoded protein is CASSLANGYEQYV.

The V gene is TRBV25-1, the J gene TRBJ1-3, with D possibly TRBD1 on 5 matching bases. CDR1 and CDR2 from the germline V gene are MGHDK and SYGVNS. This CDR3 region has 15 residues. V was shortened by 5 bases and J by 0 bases, with 11 bases between the two germline ends. This CDR3 reads CASSHSTGSGNTIYF. The CDR3 DNA follows: TGTGCCAGCAGTCACTCTACAGGCTCTGGAAACACCATATATTTT.

The V and J genes are TRBV9 and TRBJ2-1; 7 positions match TRBD2. Germline CDR1 reads SGDLS; CDR2 reads YYNGEE. V was clipped by 0 bases and J by 5 bases; unmatched bases: 5. The CDR3 spans 15 residues. The CDR3 loop reads CASSVVGREDNEQFF. CDR3 bases: TGTGCCAGCAGCGTAGTGGGGAGGGAGGACAATGAGCAGTTCTTC.

The CDR3 coding sequence is TGTGCCAGCAGCCCCGAATCAAAGCGGGGAGGGGCCAATGAGCAGTTCTTC. Amino acids: CASSPESKRGGANEQFF. The genes are TRBV14 and TRBJ2-1; TRBD2 matches 7 bases. The CDR3 totals 17 residues. The V gene end was trimmed by 4 bases and the J gene end by 6 bases; junction bases not matched to a gene: 15. The germline V gene has CDR1 SGHDN and CDR2 FVKESK.

This clonotype was detected a few times. The gene calls are TRBV12-3 or TRBV12-4 and TRBJ2-3, with D perhaps matching TRBD1 or TRBD2 (5 bases each). V was clipped by 4 bases and J by 7 bases, with 12 bases between them. The CDR3 runs to 13 residues. CDR3 bases: TGTGCCAGCAGTTCGGGACCGGTGAATACGCAGTATTTT. Its translation is CASSSGPVNTQYF.

The chain recombines TRBV20-1 with TRBJ1-2; perhaps TRBD1 as D (6 bases). This CDR3 is 12 amino acids long. V lost 0 bases and J 8 bases, leaving 10 bases between the germline ends. Germline CDR1 is DFQATT and CDR2 is SNEGSKA (reference sequence). The CDR3 DNA reads as TGCAGTGCTAGAGACGAGCAGGGGGGCTACACCTTC. Translation: CSARDEQGGYTF.

The chain carries TRBV4-1 and TRBJ2-1, with a possible D match to TRBD2 (6 bases). The germline gives CDR1 MGHRA, CDR2 YSYEKL. Trimming left V 0 bases short and J 0 bases short, with 12 bases between. The CDR3 contains 17 residues. CDR3 sequence reads: CASSQERGGISYNEQFF. The CDR3 region has the DNA TGCGCCAGCAGCCAAGAGAGGGGCGGGATCTCCTACAATGAGCAGTTCTTC.

V gene TRBV12-3 or TRBV12-4 combines with J gene TRBJ1-3, with 7 bases matching TRBD1. This CDR3 has 18 residues. Unmatched junction bases numbered 14, after V lost 4 bases and J lost 2 bases. The CDR3 is CASSSLAREDRAGNTIYF. The DNA for the CDR3 is TGTGCCAGCAGTTCCCTCGCCCGGGAAGACAGGGCTGGAAACACCATATATTTT.

V usage is TRBV25-1 and J usage is TRBJ1-6; 7 bases fit TRBD1. CDR1 is MGHDK and CDR2 is SYGVNS in the germline V gene. The CDR3 totals 15 residues. After removal of 1 base from V and 10 bases from J, the junction contained 7 bases not matched to a gene. The CDR3 loop reads CASSESVTGWSPLHF. As DNA, the CDR3 is TGTGCCAGCAGTGAATCCGTGACAGGGTGGTCACCCCTCCACTTT.

This clonotype came up a few times. The V call is TRBV5-1, the J call TRBJ2-3; D perhaps matches TRBD2 (6 bases). The CDR3 totals 15 residues. CDR1 and CDR2 (germline): SGHRS, YFSETQ. V was clipped by 4 bases and J by 2 bases, with 14 bases between them. The CDR3 sequence: CASSPSGLTTDTQYF. CDR3 coding DNA: TGCGCCAGCAGCCCGTCGGGACTTACCACAGATACGCAGTATTTT.

The chain recombines TRBV6-4 with TRBJ2-7; 8 bases are a match to TRBD2. The V and J ends lost 6 bases and 4 bases, in that order; junction bases with no gene match: 11. This CDR3 has 15 amino acids. Germline CDR1 is MRHNA and CDR2 is SNTAGT. CDR3: CASSPPGLGLYEQYV. The CDR3 DNA is TGTGCCAGCAGCCCGCCGGGACTAGGTCTTTACGAGCAGTACGTC.

The rearrangement joins TRBV6-1 to TRBJ2-2, with TRBD2 identical over 9 bases. Trimming removed 5 bases from V and 1 base from J; junction bases left unmatched: 8. CDR3 length equals 17 residues. CDR1 is MNHNS and CDR2 is SASEGT in the germline V gene. The CDR3 spells CASSPRERGVNTGELFF. In nucleotides, the CDR3 is TGTGCCAGCAGTCCTCGGGAGCGGGGGGTGAACACCGGGGAGCTGTTTTTT.

The chain uses TRBV29-1 and TRBJ2-2, with 8 bases lining up with TRBD1. Germline CDR1 SQVTM, CDR2 ANQGSEA. This CDR3 has 18 residues. J was trimmed by 1 base and V by 5 bases; bases with no gene match: 15. CDR3 loop: CSVRDPKGQAKNTGELFF. The CDR3 coding sequence is TGCAGCGTTAGAGACCCAAAGGGACAGGCAAAGAACACCGGGGAGCTGTTTTTT.

V usage is TRBV7-3 and J usage is TRBJ2-2; TRBD2 matches at 9 bases. This CDR3 is 15 amino acids long. Germline V CDR1 and CDR2: SGHTA, FQGTGA. Trimming cost V 10 bases and J 0 bases; bases outside gene matches: 6. CDR3 sequence (DNA): TGTGCCACCATTGCTAGCGGGGCGAACACCGGGGAGCTGTTTTTT. This codes for CATIASGANTGELFF.

This clonotype was observed a single time. The V gene is TRBV9, the J gene TRBJ2-7; 13 bases are a match to TRBD2. J gave up 6 bases and V 4 bases, and 13 bases lay outside the gene matches. Germline V gene sequence: CDR1 SGDLS, CDR2 YYNGEE. CDR3 length equals 17 residues. The CDR3 loop is CASSPGLAGAGFFEQYF. CDR3 DNA sequence: TGTGCCAGCAGCCCCGGACTAGCGGGAGCGGGGTTTTTCGAGCAGTACTTC.

The chain carries TRBV4-2 and TRBJ2-3, with D tentatively TRBD2 (7 bases). The CDR3 has 19 residues. Trimming removed 0 bases from V and 0 bases from J, with 19 bases in between. Looked up from germline, CDR1 is LGHNA and CDR2 is YNFKEQ. The CDR3 region is CASSQDWGGRISSTDTQYF. Here the CDR3 DNA reads TGTGCCAGCAGCCAAGATTGGGGGGGGCGGATCTCTAGCACAGATACGCAGTATTTT.

The V call is TRBV5-1, the J call TRBJ2-7, with 7 bases aligning to TRBD1. Germline-derived CDR1 and CDR2 are SGHRS and YFSETQ. This CDR3 spans 18 amino acids. The V and J ends lost 4 bases and 10 bases, in that order; junction bases with no gene match: 26. As DNA, the CDR3 is TGCGCCAGCAGCCCGGGGACAGTAGCAAATTCTCCAACCCGCATCCAGTACTTC. Amino acid sequence: CASSPGTVANSPTRIQYF.

The chain is built from TRBV28 and TRBJ2-2; 7 positions agree with TRBD1. Trimming removed 2 bases from V and 6 bases from J; junction bases left unmatched: 3. This CDR3 is 14 amino acids long. Germline V gene data show CDR1 as MDHEN and CDR2 as SYDVKM. CDR3 in amino acids: CASSLGTVPGELFF. In nucleotides, the CDR3 is TGTGCCAGCAGTTTAGGGACAGTCCCCGGGGAGCTGTTTTTT.

This clonotype was counted only a few times. The rearrangement uses TRBV12-5 and TRBJ2-1, with a weak D call TRBD2 (6 bases). The germline V gene encodes CDR1 LGHNT and CDR2 FRNRAP. The V end was cut by 6 bases, the J end by 0 bases, with 12 bases between. There are 15 residues in the CDR3. DNA for the CDR3: TGTGCTAGTGGGAATCGGGACTCCTCCTACAATGAGCAGTTCTTC. It specifies CASGNRDSSYNEQFF.

This clonotype occurred a few times. The V gene is TRBV12-3 or TRBV12-4, the J gene TRBJ1-1; TRBD1 matches 9 bases. The CDR3 loop spans 14 amino acids. The junction had 8 bases not matched to a gene; V was cut back by 7 bases and J by 5 bases. Here the CDR3 reads CASTTQGAWTEAFF. As DNA, the CDR3 is TGTGCCAGCACCACACAGGGGGCGTGGACTGAAGCTTTCTTT.

The V gene is TRBV15, the J gene TRBJ2-3; TRBD1 matches 8 bases. The CDR3 runs to 16 residues. Germline values: CDR1 LNHNV, CDR2 YYDKDF (reference sequence). J was trimmed by 0 bases and V by 2 bases; bases with no gene match: 4. The CDR3 sequence is CATSRRTGGSTDTQYF. The CDR3 DNA reads as TGTGCCACCAGCAGAAGAACAGGGGGGAGCACAGATACGCAGTATTTT.

This clonotype was counted many times. V usage is TRBV6-1 and J usage is TRBJ2-2; D may be TRBD1 (6 bases). The CDR3 is made up of 12 amino acids. CDR1 is MNHNS and CDR2 is SASEGT in the germline V gene. Trimming took off 6 bases at V and 5 bases at J, with 7 bases between the two ends. CDR3 nucleotides: TGTGCCAGCAGAAGGGGGACCGGGGAGCTGTTTTTT. This translates into CASRRGTGELFF.

This clonotype was seen only a few times. This rearrangement joins TRBV6-2 or TRBV6-3 to TRBJ2-7, with D perhaps TRBD1 or TRBD2 (6 bases each). Per the germline V gene, CDR1 is MNHEY and CDR2 is SVGEGT. CDR3 length: 12 amino acids. Trimming stripped 2 bases from V and 10 bases from J, with 12 bases between. The DNA for the CDR3 is TGTGCCAGCAGTTACAGGGGGGAAGATCAGTACTTC. As protein: CASSYRGEDQYF.